This entry features one T cell receptor beta chain sequence. Its antigen remains unidentified. This sample stems from a study of identical twins. CDR1 is SGHRS and CDR2 is YFSETQ in the germline V gene. The length of the CDR3 is 14 residues. Trimming took 4 bases from V and 8 from J; bases not matched to a gene: 8. A universal primer site was incorporated via template switching, and the cDNA contained unique molecular identifiers. TCRdb re-called the 5' RACE reads with MiXCR, one entry per CDR3 protein. Of more than 350,000 distinct CDR3 sequences listed, around 9.7% are singletons. Study findings and constraints: Models, which agreed with sharing between unrelated individuals, nonetheless underestimated the out-of-frame TCR alpha sharing seen in monozygotic twins.

The sample was naive T cells sorted from blood. This sequence originates from a woman aged 50 to 65 in good health. V and J are TRBV5-1 and TRBJ2-1, with 8 bases that match TRBD2. CDR3 sequence: CASSAGTSVYEQFF. The CDR3 coding sequence is TGCGCCAGCAGCGCCGGGACTAGTGTGTATGAGCAGTTCTTC.